The clone carrying this T cell receptor beta chain was found once. Across about 22 US areas, participants ranged in age from roughly 18 to 95 years. Self-reported history from a screening survey and questionnaire set each donor's cohort. As processed by the authors: Nucleated cell counts were estimated from reference gene primer amplification. Produced via immunoSEQ multiplex PCR; TCRdb's table is partial and in-frame only. That table supplies the V and J calls and clone size; D and trimming were determined from the DNA. The sample carries 230,000 or so clones, 70% to 90% recorded once. The data belong to a study of blood T cell repertoires in COVID-19. For the study at large: The analysed material was cDNA or gDNA that came from T cells, B-cell-depleted T cells, or PBMCs.

The material sequenced was PBMCs or T cells enriched from blood (not recorded which). The origin of this receptor is a woman in her thirties or forties with acute COVID-19.

This chain's CDR3 is CSVRESYNEQFF. The DNA of the CDR3 is TGCAGCGTGCGGGAGTCCTACAATGAGCAGTTCTTC. This rearrangement joins TRBV29-1 to TRBJ2-1; 7 nucleotides line up with TRBD2. The CDR3 spans 12 residues. From germline, CDR1 is SQVTM and CDR2 ANQGSEA. Trimming took 6 bases from V and 1 from J; bases not matched to a gene: 0.